A selection of T cell receptor beta chains follows, all from one sample in a study of blood T cells in healthy people across ages. MiXCR, applied by TCRdb to the 5' RACE reads, yields one record per CDR3 protein. The repertoire holds about a million distinct CDR3 sequences, with 35% to 40% as singletons. Sample: blood. The source of these receptors is a young man in good health. CDR3s include the opening cysteine and the closing phenylalanine or tryptophan. D genes are given only for firm matches. Clone sizes are given selectively: once, few, many, or a class where the clone is expanded.

abundance | j_gene | v_gene | d_gene | CDR3nt | CDR3aa
few | TRBJ1-1 | TRBV9 | NA | TGTGCCAGCAGCCCCCACCCAGACAGGAACACTGAAGCTTTCTTT | CASSPHPDRNTEAFF
once | TRBJ2-5 | TRBV20-1 | NA | TGCAGTGCTAGAGCTTCTATCGGGGAGACTGAAGAGACCCAGTACTTC | CSARASIGETEETQYF
NA | TRBJ2-7 | TRBV12-3/TRBV12-4 | NA | TGTGCCAGCGCTCGCAGGAGTGGGGAGCAGTACTTC | CASARRSGEQYF
NA | TRBJ2-3 | TRBV7-2 | NA | TGTGCCAGCAGCACCAGGCGGGTTGCAGATACGCAGTATTTT | CASSTRRVADTQYF
NA | TRBJ1-1 | TRBV24-1 | TRBD1 | TGTGCTACCAGTGACCACAGGGGGCTCGAAGCTTTCTTT | CATSDHRGLEAFF
few | TRBJ1-2 | TRBV29-1 | NA | TGCAGCGATCTGGGCTACACCTTC | CSDLGYTF
many | TRBJ1-1 | TRBV2 | NA | TGTGCCAGCAGTGAAGACGCGGGGAACGCTTTCTTT | CASSEDAGNAFF
NA | TRBJ1-2 | TRBV5-1 | TRBD1 | TGCGCCAGCACCTTAGGACAGGGGGCCTATGGCTACACCTTC | CASTLGQGAYGYTF
few | TRBJ2-5 | TRBV20-1 | NA | TGCAGTGCCAGGGGAACGCATCAAGAGACCCAGTACTTC | CSARGTHQETQYF
NA | TRBJ1-5 | TRBV4-2 | TRBD1 | TGTGCCAGCAGCCCCGAGGGACAGGGGGTCCAGCCCCAGCATTTT | CASSPEGQGVQPQHF
NA | TRBJ2-7 | TRBV30 | TRBD1 | TGTGCCTGGAGGATGTGGGACAGGGTTTTCGGCGAGCAGTACTTC | CAWRMWDRVFGEQYF
NA | TRBJ1-1 | TRBV2 | NA | TGTGCCAGCAGGGGGACGCCAGGAAAAGCTTTCTTT | CASRGTPGKAFF
few | TRBJ2-1 | TRBV4-2 | NA | TGTGCCAGCAGCCAAGTACCCGGGGGCGCTAACAATGAGCAGTTCTTC | CASSQVPGGANNEQFF
NA | TRBJ2-1 | TRBV6-5 | TRBD1 | TGTGCCAGCGGCCAGACAGGGCGGAATGAGCAGTTCTTC | CASGQTGRNEQFF
NA | TRBJ2-5 | TRBV4-1 | TRBD2 | TGCGCCAGCAGTACAAGCGGGGGCGCACTCAATGAGCAGTACTTC | CASSTSGGALNEQYF
many | TRBJ2-7 | TRBV6-5 | NA | TGTGCCAGCAGTTACTCGGCCTACTCCTCCTACGAGCAGTACTTC | CASSYSAYSSYEQYF
NA | TRBJ1-6 | TRBV5-5 | NA | TGTGCCAGCAGCTTGGCTAATTCACCCCCCCACTTT | CASSLANSPPHF